Below are 20 T cell receptor beta chains sequenced from a single sample in a study of shared clonotypes between healthy human individuals. Clones were sequenced by immunoSEQ multiplex PCR, and TCRdb holds only the in-frame ones, with some missing. The sample includes 2,100,000 or so clones, around 95% of them seen just once. Sequenced material: naive CD4+ T cells sorted from blood. Subset specified: CD45RA+ positively selected. The receptors come from a man younger than 35 in good health.

This clone was counted only a few times. One junction end does not reproduce the germline sequence, and a read error may be involved. The identical CDR3 is also encoded by other nucleotide sequences in the sample. The chain uses TRBV6-5 and TRBJ1-5; D is undetermined. The CDR3 has 13 residues. From germline, CDR1 is MNHEY and CDR2 SVGAGI. The CDR3 DNA is TGTGCCAGTAGTTACAATAGCAATCAGCCCCAGCATTTT. It codes for CASSYNSNQPQHF.

The J gene is TRBJ2-2, the V gene TRBV4-3; tentative D call: TRBD2 (6 bases). Per the germline V gene, CDR1 is LGHNA and CDR2 is YSLEER. The V and J ends lost 0 bases and 6 bases respectively, with 14 bases between them. This CDR3 spans 16 amino acids. The CDR3 region is CASSQEREGYSGELFF. In DNA, the CDR3 is TGCGCCAGCAGCCAAGAGCGGGAAGGTTATTCCGGGGAGCTGTTTTTT.

The chain carries TRBV4-3 and TRBJ2-3; 9 bases match TRBD2. J gave up 5 bases and V 4 bases, and 4 bases lay outside the gene matches. The CDR3 is made up of 14 amino acids. Germline V lookup: CDR1 LGHNA, CDR2 YSLEER. CDR3 protein: CASSPSGTGDTQYF. The DNA for the CDR3 is TGCGCCAGCAGCCCTAGCGGGACGGGAGATACGCAGTATTTT.

The chain combines TRBV10-3 with TRBJ1-1; 7 bases fit TRBD1. The germline CDR1 and CDR2 sequences are ENHRY and SYGVKD. The CDR3 loop spans 12 amino acids. The V segment lost 10 bases and the J segment 1 base; nucleotides outside the gene matches: 3. In nucleotides, the CDR3 is TGTGCCACCGGACAGGCGAACACTGAAGCTTTCTTT. This gives the protein CATGQANTEAFF.

V usage is TRBV27 and J usage is TRBJ1-5; D not certain. Trimming left V 0 bases short and J 0 bases short, with 9 bases between. The CDR3 sequence is 16 residues long. Germline V gene lookup returns CDR1 MNHEY and CDR2 SMNVEV (reference sequence). CDR3 region: CASSLSVSYSNQPQHF. The CDR3 DNA is TGTGCCAGCAGTTTATCAGTCAGCTATAGCAATCAGCCCCAGCATTTT.

This clone was seen just once. The rearrangement uses TRBV6-1 and TRBJ1-3, with D possibly matching TRBD1 (6 bases). CDR3 length equals 15 residues. Germline CDR1 MNHNS, CDR2 SASEGT. Trimming shortened V by 6 bases and J by 1 base, and 13 bases separated the two germline ends. CDR3 residues: CASRGLTGSGNTIYF. In nucleotides, the CDR3 is TGTGCCAGCAGGGGTCTTACAGGGTCTGGAAACACCATATATTTT.

The V gene is TRBV5-1, the J gene TRBJ1-6; TRBD1 matches at 9 bases. From germline, CDR1 is SGHRS and CDR2 YFSETQ. J was trimmed by 9 bases and V by 0 bases; bases with no gene match: 7. There are 16 residues in the CDR3. The CDR3 loop is CASSLGTGDRVSPLHF. The CDR3 DNA sequence: TGCGCCAGCAGCTTGGGGACAGGGGACAGGGTTTCACCCCTCCACTTT.

The genes are TRBV10-2 and TRBJ2-7; D could derive from TRBD1 or TRBD2 (6 bases each). This CDR3 comprises 14 residues. Germline V CDR1 and CDR2: WSHSY, SAAADI. V gave up 8 bases and J gave up 3 bases, with 17 bases separating them. CDR3 nucleotides: TGCGCCAGCGCCCGACAGGAGGGCTACTACGAGCAGTACTTC. This translates into CASARQEGYYEQYF.

As DNA, the CDR3 is TGTGCCATCAGTGGGTCGACTAGCGGAATCCCCGGCGGGGAGCTGTTTTTT. Protein sequence: CAISGSTSGIPGGELFF. The rearrangement joins TRBV10-3 to TRBJ2-2, with TRBD2 matching 9 bases. Germline lookup yields CDR1 ENHRY and CDR2 SYGVKD. With V trimmed by 4 bases and J by 7 bases, 13 bases remained unmatched. The CDR3 covers 17 residues.

This chain links TRBV10-3 with TRBJ1-5, with D perhaps matching TRBD1 (6 bases). V was shortened by 4 bases and J by 7 bases, with 14 bases between the two germline ends. The CDR3 totals 14 residues. Germline V lookup: CDR1 ENHRY, CDR2 SYGVKD. CDR3 sequence reads: CAISGGPGDQPQHF. In nucleotides, the CDR3 is TGTGCCATCAGTGGGGGACCAGGGGACCAGCCCCAGCATTTT.

This chain joins TRBV5-1 and TRBJ2-1, with D possibly matching TRBD1 (6 bases). This CDR3 is built from 15 residues. CDR1 and CDR2 from the germline V gene are SGHRS and YFSETQ. V was shortened by 4 bases and J by 7 bases, with 18 bases between the two germline ends. CDR3 in amino acids: CASSLGRVGANEQFF. CDR3 DNA sequence: TGCGCCAGCAGCCTCGGGCGGGTGGGGGCAAATGAGCAGTTCTTC. Full variable domain (outside the CDR3, taken from reference TRBV5-1 and TRBJ2-1): KAGVTQTPRYLIKTRGQQVTLSCSPISGHRSVSWYQQTPGQGLQFLFEYFSETQRNKGNFPGRFSGRQFSNSRSEMNVSTLELGDSALYLCASSLGRVGANEQFFGPGTRLTVL.

A remark on this clone: Other DNA sequences within the sample encode an identical CDR3. The CDR3 spells CAISESRGGGTEAFF. As DNA, the CDR3 is TGTGCCATCAGTGAGTCAAGAGGAGGGGGAACTGAAGCTTTCTTT. The V and J genes are TRBV10-3 and TRBJ1-1; the D gene is possibly TRBD1 (6 bases). Germline V gene data show CDR1 as ENHRY and CDR2 as SYGVKD. The CDR3 extends over 15 amino acids. The V and J ends lost 0 bases and 5 bases respectively, with 13 bases between them.

The chain employs TRBV7-2 and TRBJ1-1; D not resolved. V shed 5 bases and J shed 5 bases, with 12 bases lying between them. CDR1 SGHTA and CDR2 FQGNSA come from the germline V gene. The CDR3 is 13 amino acids. The CDR3 reads CASSPPIETEAFF. DNA of the CDR3: TGTGCCAGCAGCCCTCCGATTGAGACTGAAGCTTTCTTT.

A remark on this clone: Relative to the germline gene, one junction end is altered; a read error may explain this. The J gene is TRBJ2-1, the V gene TRBV6-6, with TRBD2 matching over 8 bases. The CDR3 loop spans 14 amino acids. CDR1 is MNHNY, CDR2 SVGAGI, per germline (reference sequence). This CDR3 is CASRPHLQGSGDVF. The CDR3 region has the DNA TGTGCCAGCAGACCCCATCTACAGGGTAGCGGGGATGTCTTC.

This clone was observed a single time. CDR3 coding DNA: TGTGCCAGCAGCTCTGGCTCGCACCCCACCCCCTACGAGCAGTACTTC. It specifies CASSSGSHPTPYEQYF. The chain has TRBV28 and TRBJ2-7; no clear D. Looked up from germline, CDR1 is MDHEN and CDR2 is SYDVKM. The V and J ends lost 6 bases and 2 bases respectively, with 20 bases between them. CDR3 size: 16 residues.

J is TRBJ2-3 and V is TRBV2; D is unclear. Trimming took 5 bases from V and 2 from J, leaving 11 bases between them. The CDR3 spans 14 residues. Per the germline V gene, CDR1 is SNHLY and CDR2 is FYNNEI. The CDR3 DNA follows: TGTGCCAGCAGTCCCGGGCGATTCACAGATACGCAGTATTTT. Its protein product is CASSPGRFTDTQYF.

This clone was seen just once. J is TRBJ1-6 and V is TRBV28; possibly TRBD1 for D (6 bases). The V end was cut by 4 bases, the J end by 8 bases, with 12 bases between. Germline V gene data show CDR1 as MDHEN and CDR2 as SYDVKM. This CDR3 is built from 14 residues. Written as DNA, the CDR3 is TGTGCCAGCAGTTCTTATTCAGGGGATTCACCCCTCCACTTT. Its translation is CASSSYSGDSPLHF.

In the case of this clone: At the DNA level, this CDR3 is encoded by other sequences in the same sample as well. J is TRBJ2-7 and V is TRBV25-1; D is unclear. This CDR3 region has 12 residues. Per germline, CDR1 MGHDK and CDR2 SYGVNS. Between the trimmed V and J ends, which lost 1 base and 2 bases, there was a span of 3 bases. CDR3 protein: CASSESPYEQYF. The CDR3 DNA follows: TGTGCCAGCAGTGAATCCCCCTACGAGCAGTACTTC.

This chain connects TRBV10-3 to TRBJ1-1, with D uncertain. Trimming cost V 10 bases and J 0 bases, with 9 bases left between them. This CDR3 has 12 amino acids. Germline lookup yields CDR1 ENHRY and CDR2 SYGVKD. CDR3 coding DNA: TGTGCCACCGGGCAGATGAACACTGAAGCTTTCTTT. This sequence encodes CATGQMNTEAFF.

The chain combines TRBV9 with TRBJ1-3, with D hard to call. CDR3 length: 16 amino acids. Trimming took off 4 bases at V and 0 bases at J, with 14 bases between the two ends. CDR1 and CDR2 (germline): SGDLS, YYNGEE. The CDR3 region is CASSPRTGPSGNTIYF. CDR3 sequence (DNA): TGTGCCAGCAGCCCGCGGACTGGACCCTCTGGAAACACCATATATTTT.